The sequence of this TCR beta chain was determined in a study of blood T cells in healthy people across ages. Through a sample-barcoded 5' primer and a J-beta primer mix, a second PCR was run for roughly 7 to 12 cycles. TCRdb passed the 5' RACE reads through MiXCR, listing each CDR3 protein once. The sample records fewer than 800,000 distinct CDR3 sequences, under 25% being singletons. The germline V and J ends were trimmed by 6 bases and 0 bases, with 12 bases remaining between them. Germline CDR1 is MDHEN and CDR2 is SYDVKM. This CDR3 spans 15 amino acids. The chain joins TRBV28 to TRBJ1-5; D possibly corresponds to TRBD1 (5 bases). This receptor was identified in a man between 70 and 80 years old in good health. The sequenced material came from blood. The DNA for the CDR3 is TGTGCCAGCAGGGGGGGACGCAATAGCAATCAGCCCCAGCATTTT. Translation gives CASRGGRNSNQPQHF.